Shown below are 9 T cell receptor beta chains from a single sample sequenced in a study of shared clonotypes between healthy human individuals. TCRdb's table, derived via immunoSEQ multiplex PCR, lists solely in-frame clones and lacks some. This table has roughly 2.2 million clones, approximately 93% appearing once. Source material: naive CD4+ T cells from PBMCs. Subset here: CD45RA+ positively selected. The receptors derive from a man aged 18 to 30 in good health. Some clones in this sample may be carry-over from other donors' samples.

This clone was seen a single time. Other nucleotide sequences from this sample produce the same CDR3. The chain employs TRBV7-2 and TRBJ1-1; D is perhaps TRBD1 (5 bases). V shed 5 bases and J shed 1 base, with 11 bases lying between them. Germline assignment: CDR1 SGHTA and CDR2 FQGNSA. The CDR3 has 14 residues. This chain's CDR3 is CASSPGTANTEAFF. CDR3 nucleotides: TGTGCCAGCAGCCCCGGGACTGCGAACACTGAAGCTTTCTTT.

The CDR3, as DNA: TGCGCCAGCAGTTCGGACGGTAACAATGAGCAGTTCTTC. Protein: CASSSDGNNEQFF. This rearrangement joins TRBV5-1 to TRBJ2-1; D remains ambiguous. Trimming removed 5 bases at V and 5 bases at J, with 11 bases between. From germline, CDR1 is SGHRS and CDR2 YFSETQ. This CDR3 contains 13 residues.

Regarding this clone: The same CDR3 arises from other DNA sequences in this sample as well. V is TRBV7-9 and J is TRBJ1-5; no clear D. Germline V gives CDR1 SEHNR, CDR2 FQNEAQ (reference sequence). This CDR3 spans 13 amino acids. Trimming left V 3 bases short and J 5 bases short, with 8 bases between. The CDR3, as DNA: TGTGCCAGCAGCTTTTCAGGAGATCAGCCCCAGCATTTT. It translates to CASSFSGDQPQHF.

The chain links TRBV5-1 to TRBJ2-1; tentatively, D is TRBD1 or TRBD2 (5 bases each). Germline values: CDR1 SGHRS, CDR2 YFSETQ. The length of the CDR3 is 15 residues. Trimming left V 7 bases short and J 2 bases short, with 16 bases between. The CDR3 protein is CASGALTGPYNEQFF. CDR3 in DNA: TGCGCCAGCGGAGCTTTGACGGGGCCCTACAATGAGCAGTTCTTC.

The chain uses TRBV7-2 and TRBJ2-7; possibly TRBD1 for D (6 bases). Germline values: CDR1 SGHTA, CDR2 FQGNSA. V was pared by 3 bases and J by 6 bases, with 15 bases between. This CDR3 spans 14 amino acids. The CDR3 region is CASSFRQERSEQYF. The CDR3 DNA is TGTGCCAGCAGCTTTAGACAGGAGCGCTCCGAGCAGTACTTC.

The V call is TRBV11-2, the J call TRBJ1-4; possible D gene TRBD1, 6 bases. V lost 5 bases to trimming and J lost 7 bases, with 14 bases between them. The CDR3 length is 14 residues. The germline V gene has CDR1 SGHAT and CDR2 FQNNGV. Written as DNA, the CDR3 is TGTGCCAGCAGCCTACAGGGCGGGGGTGAAAAACTGTTTTTT. Its protein product is CASSLQGGGEKLFF.

The rearrangement joins TRBV6-5 to TRBJ2-3, with D tentatively TRBD2 (6 bases). This CDR3 region has 16 residues. From germline, CDR1 is MNHEY and CDR2 SVGAGI. V lost 0 bases to trimming and J lost 5 bases, with 15 bases between them. CDR3 DNA sequence: TGTGCCAGCAGTTACTCCCAAGCGGGTGGAATAGATACGCAGTATTTT. This codes for CASSYSQAGGIDTQYF.

The CDR3 nucleotides read TGTGCCAGCAGCTCTACCTCACGGACCCAGTACTTC. Protein: CASSSTSRTQYF. V usage is TRBV5-5 and J usage is TRBJ2-5; D remains unclear. Germline CDR1 is SGHKS and CDR2 is YYEKEE (reference sequence). CDR3 length: 12 residues. The germline V and J ends were trimmed by 3 bases and 7 bases, with 10 bases remaining between them. Based on the CDR3 plus reference TRBV5-5 and TRBJ2-5, the full variable domain is DAGVTQSPTHLIKTRGQQVTLRCSPISGHKSVSWYQQVLGQGPQFIFQYYEKEERGRGNFPDRFSARQFPNYSSELNVNALLLGDSALYLCASSSTSRTQYFGPGTRLLVL.

CDR3 nucleotides: TGTGCCAGCAGCTTCTGGGACCGGTCCTACGAGCAGTACTTC. Its translation: CASSFWDRSYEQYF. The chain carries TRBV7-9 and TRBJ2-7; D could derive from TRBD1 or TRBD2 (5 bases each). V was pared by 3 bases and J by 1 base, with 10 bases between. The CDR3 contains 14 residues. CDR1 SEHNR and CDR2 FQNEAQ come from the germline V gene (reference sequence).